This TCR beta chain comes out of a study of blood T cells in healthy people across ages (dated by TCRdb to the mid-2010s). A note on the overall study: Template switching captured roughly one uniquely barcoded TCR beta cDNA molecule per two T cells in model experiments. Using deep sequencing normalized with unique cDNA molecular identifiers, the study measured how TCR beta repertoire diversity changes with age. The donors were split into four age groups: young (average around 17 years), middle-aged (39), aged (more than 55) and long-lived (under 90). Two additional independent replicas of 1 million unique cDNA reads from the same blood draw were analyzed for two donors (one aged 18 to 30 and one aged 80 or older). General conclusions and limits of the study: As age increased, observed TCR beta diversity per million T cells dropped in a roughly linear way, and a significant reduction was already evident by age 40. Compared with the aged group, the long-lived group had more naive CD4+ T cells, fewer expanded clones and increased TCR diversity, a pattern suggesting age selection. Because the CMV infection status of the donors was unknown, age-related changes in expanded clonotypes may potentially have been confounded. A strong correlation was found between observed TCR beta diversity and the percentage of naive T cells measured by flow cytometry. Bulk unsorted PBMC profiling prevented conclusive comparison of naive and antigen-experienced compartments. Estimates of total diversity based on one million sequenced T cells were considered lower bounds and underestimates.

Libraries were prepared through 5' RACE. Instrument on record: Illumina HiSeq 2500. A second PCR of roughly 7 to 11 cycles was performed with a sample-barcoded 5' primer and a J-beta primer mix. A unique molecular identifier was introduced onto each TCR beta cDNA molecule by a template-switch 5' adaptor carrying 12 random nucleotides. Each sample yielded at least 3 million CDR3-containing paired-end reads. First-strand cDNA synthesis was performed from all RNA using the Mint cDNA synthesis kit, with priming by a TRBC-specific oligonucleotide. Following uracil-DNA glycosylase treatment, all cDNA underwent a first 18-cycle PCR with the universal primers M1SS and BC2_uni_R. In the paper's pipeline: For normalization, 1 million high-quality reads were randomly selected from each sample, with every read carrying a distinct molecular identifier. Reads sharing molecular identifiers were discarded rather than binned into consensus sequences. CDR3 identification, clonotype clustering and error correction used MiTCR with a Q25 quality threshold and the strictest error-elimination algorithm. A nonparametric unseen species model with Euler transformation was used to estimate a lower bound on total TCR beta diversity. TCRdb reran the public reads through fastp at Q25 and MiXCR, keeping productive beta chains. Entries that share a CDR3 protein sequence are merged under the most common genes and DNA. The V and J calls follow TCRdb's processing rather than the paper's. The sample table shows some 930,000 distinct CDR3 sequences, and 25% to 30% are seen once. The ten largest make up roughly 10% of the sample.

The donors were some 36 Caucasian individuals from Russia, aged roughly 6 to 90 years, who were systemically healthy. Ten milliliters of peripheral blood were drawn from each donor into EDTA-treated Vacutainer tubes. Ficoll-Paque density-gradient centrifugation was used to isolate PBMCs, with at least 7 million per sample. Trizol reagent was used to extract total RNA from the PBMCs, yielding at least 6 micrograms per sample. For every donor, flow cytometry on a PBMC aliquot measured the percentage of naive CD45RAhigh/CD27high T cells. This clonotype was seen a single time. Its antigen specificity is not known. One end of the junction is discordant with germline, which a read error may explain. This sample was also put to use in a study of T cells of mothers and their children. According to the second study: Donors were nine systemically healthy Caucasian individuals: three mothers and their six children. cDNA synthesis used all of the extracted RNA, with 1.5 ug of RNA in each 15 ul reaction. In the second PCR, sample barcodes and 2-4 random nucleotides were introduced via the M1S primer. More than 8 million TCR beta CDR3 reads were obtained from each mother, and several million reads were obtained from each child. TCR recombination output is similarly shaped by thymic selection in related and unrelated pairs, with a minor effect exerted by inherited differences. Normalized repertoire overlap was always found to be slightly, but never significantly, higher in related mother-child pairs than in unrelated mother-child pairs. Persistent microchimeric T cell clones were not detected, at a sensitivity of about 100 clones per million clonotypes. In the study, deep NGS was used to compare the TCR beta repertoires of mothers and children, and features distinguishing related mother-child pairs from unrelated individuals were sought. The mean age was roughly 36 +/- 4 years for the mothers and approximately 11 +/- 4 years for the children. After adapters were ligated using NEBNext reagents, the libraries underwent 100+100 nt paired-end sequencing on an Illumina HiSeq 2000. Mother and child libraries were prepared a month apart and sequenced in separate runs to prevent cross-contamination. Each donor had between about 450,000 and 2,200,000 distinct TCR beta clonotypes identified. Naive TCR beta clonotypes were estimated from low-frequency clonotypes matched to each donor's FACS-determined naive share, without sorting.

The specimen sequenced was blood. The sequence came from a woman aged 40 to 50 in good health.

The DNA sequence is TGTACCAGCTCACCCCAGGACAGGGGAAAAAACATTCAGTACTTC. Its translation is CTSSPQDRGKNIQYF. Recombination linked TRBV18 to TRBJ2-4; the central 9 bases match TRBD1. CDR1 and CDR2, per the germline V gene, are KGHSH and LQKENI. Including cysteine and phenylalanine, the CDR3 has 15 amino acids. Of the read, only the CDR3 DNA is kept; its 45 bases are in frame from base 1.